This TCR beta chain was identified in a study of blood T cell repertoires in COVID-19. Study-level background: The United States, Italy and Spain provided the acute and convalescent COVID-19 samples.

Methods used by the authors: Reference gene primers were amplified, and this amplification served to estimate nucleated cell counts. Method: immunoSEQ multiplex PCR; TCRdb's copy keeps in-frame clones and lacks some. The V and J calls and clone size are taken from that table; D and trimming were inferred from the DNA. The sample records approximately 210,000 clones, roughly 81% being singletons. The specimen was peripheral blood. This TCR was sampled from a woman between 50 and 59 years old with active or convalescent COVID-19.

The DNA for the CDR3 is TGTGCCATCACCGCGACAGGGTCTGGTGGCTACACCTTC. Its protein is CAITATGSGGYTF. The V gene is TRBV10-3, the J gene TRBJ1-2, with 7 bases lining up with TRBD1. The CDR3 is made up of 13 amino acids. Trimming took 7 bases from V and 7 from J; bases not matched to a gene: 9. The germline V gene encodes CDR1 ENHRY and CDR2 SYGVKD.